The present T cell receptor (beta chain) was sequenced within a study of T cell responses to AZD1222 COVID-19 vaccine (dated by TCRdb to the early 2020s). For context, the study as a whole: AZD1222 recipients whose second dose came at about 4 weeks and those whose second dose came at about 12 weeks were combined into one group, since spike-specific TCR depth and breadth did not differ between the two schedules. TCR sequencing covered over 230 trial participants: 207 given two doses of AZD1222 and approximately 26 given two doses of MenACWY control vaccine. Trial participants were enrolled by age into 18-55, 56-69 and 70-plus year subgroups, with roughly 160, 29 and 62 TCR-sequenced participants respectively.

By its share of the sample, this clone is large (0.1 to 1%). Its antigen specificity is not known. No base quality information exists; no much larger clone differs at one position. What the research found in general, with its limitations: Spike-specific TCR breadth and depth rose significantly after two AZD1222 doses compared with day 0 and with MenACWY recipients. Because no day 14 peak-response samples were available, the repertoires could be characterized only after the peak T cell response. Conclusions about previously exposed vaccinees are limited because only six or seven AZD1222 recipients were SARS-CoV-2 seropositive at baseline. Most participants were white British and females outnumbered males, and the authors suggested that clonal diversity may have been underestimated. Vaccine-associated CD4 TCRs spanned the whole spike protein, with dominant responses in regions 160-218 and 743-854. Epitopes outside the regions mutated in the B.1.351 and B.1.1.7 variants were reportedly recognized by nearly half of the unique spike-specific TCRs. The 56-69-year group was small, and its depth increase did not reach significance, likely because of low power.

The CDR3 regions of human TCRbeta chains were analyzed by immunosequencing. In the original analysis: TCRs in the repertoires were matched against a reference library of SARS-CoV-2-specific TCRs that had been generated with the MIRA antigen-specificity platform. Breadth meant the fraction of unique TCRs that were SARS-CoV-2-associated, whereas depth meant the fraction of total T cells that were SARS-CoV-2-associated. Using the MIRA data, each spike-specific TCR was mapped to the spike region that the TCR reacts to and placed in a CD4 or CD8 class. Log10-transformed breadth and depth values were compared by one-way ANOVA with Sidak's multiple comparisons tests. Not all clones reach the TCRdb copy of this immuneACCESS table, which keeps in-frame sequences only. Checked studies attribute under half of the gap to unresolved V genes and leave the rest unexplained. V and J calls and clone size are given by that table; D and trimming were obtained from the DNA. The sample table contains under 150,000 clones; only one count was recorded for around nine tenths of them. The top ten clones comprise 8% to 10% of the sample.

The CDR1 and CDR2 encoded by the germline V gene are SGHVS and FNYEAQ. Including the terminal cysteine and phenylalanine, the CDR3 comprises 13 residues. Kept here is only the CDR3 DNA, which spans 39 bases and is read in frame from base 1. V is shortened by 3 bases, J by 2 bases, and the region joining them spans 8 bases. Interpreted using the paper, the time point label stands for: baseline before first vaccination. Vaccinee samples were obtained from the UK trials COV001 and COV002, which included a single-blind randomized controlled phase 2/3 trial of AZD1222 (ChAdOx1 nCoV-19) in healthy adults. For TCRbeta chain sequencing, PBMC samples from trial participants were taken at day 0 and at day 28 after the second dose.

The chain was built from TRBV7-6 and TRBJ2-7, with the D gene not confidently named. The sample was peripheral blood, taken on day 0 of AZD1222 vaccination. This clonotype originated in an adult in good health. The DNA sequence reads TGTGCCAGCAGCTTCAACCCGACCTACGAGCAGTACTTC. It encodes CASSFNPTYEQYF.